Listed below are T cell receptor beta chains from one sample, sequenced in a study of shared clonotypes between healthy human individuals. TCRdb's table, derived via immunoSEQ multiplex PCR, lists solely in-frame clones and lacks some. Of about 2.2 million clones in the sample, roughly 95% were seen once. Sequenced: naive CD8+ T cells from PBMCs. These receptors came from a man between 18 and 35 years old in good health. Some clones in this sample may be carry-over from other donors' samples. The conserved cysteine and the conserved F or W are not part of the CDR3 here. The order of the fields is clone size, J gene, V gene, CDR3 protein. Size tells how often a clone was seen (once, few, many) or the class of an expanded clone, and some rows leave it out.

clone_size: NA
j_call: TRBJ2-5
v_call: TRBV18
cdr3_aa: ASSPSRAGETQY

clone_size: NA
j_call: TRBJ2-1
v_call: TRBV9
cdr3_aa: ASSAWTVDNEQF

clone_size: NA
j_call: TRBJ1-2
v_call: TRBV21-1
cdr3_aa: ASSKGGHHYGYT

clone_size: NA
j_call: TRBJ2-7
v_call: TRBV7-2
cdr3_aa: ASRARGQNTFYEQY

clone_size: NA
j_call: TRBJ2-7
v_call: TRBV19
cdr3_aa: ASSIRTLGDEQY

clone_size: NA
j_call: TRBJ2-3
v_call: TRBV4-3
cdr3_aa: ASSQDLGESTDTQY

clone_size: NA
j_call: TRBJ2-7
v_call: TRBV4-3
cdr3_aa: ASSGKMTSGSGYEQY

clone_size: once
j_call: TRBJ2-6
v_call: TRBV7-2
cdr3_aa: ASSLRKGSGANVLT

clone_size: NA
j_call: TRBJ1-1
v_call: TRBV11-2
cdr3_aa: ASSPSPGGTEAF

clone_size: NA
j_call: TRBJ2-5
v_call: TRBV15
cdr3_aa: ATSRDWTGGVQETQY

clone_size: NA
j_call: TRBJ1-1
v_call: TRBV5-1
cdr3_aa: ASSLDGGTEAF

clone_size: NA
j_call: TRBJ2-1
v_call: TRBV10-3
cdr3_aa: AISESWTSGYNEQF

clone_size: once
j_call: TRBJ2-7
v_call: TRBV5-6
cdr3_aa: ATCRNARRGPYEQY

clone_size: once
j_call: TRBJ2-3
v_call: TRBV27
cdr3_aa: ASSLGTRADTQY

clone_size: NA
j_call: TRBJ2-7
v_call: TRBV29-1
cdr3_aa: SVPLGSGYEQY

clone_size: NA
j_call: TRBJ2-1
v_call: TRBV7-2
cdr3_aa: ASSPRGFNEQF

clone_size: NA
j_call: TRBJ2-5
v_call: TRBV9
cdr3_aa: ASIGGPETQY

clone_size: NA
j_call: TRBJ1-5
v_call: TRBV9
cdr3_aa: ASSSGGSGNQPQH

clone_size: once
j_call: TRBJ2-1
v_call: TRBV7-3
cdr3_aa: ASSWTSGTYNEQF

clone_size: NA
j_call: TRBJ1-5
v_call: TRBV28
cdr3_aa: ASSLSRANSNQPQH

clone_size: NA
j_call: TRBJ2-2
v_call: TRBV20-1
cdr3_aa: SAPGAGELF

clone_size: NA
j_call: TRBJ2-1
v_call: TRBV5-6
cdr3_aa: ASSAYNEQF

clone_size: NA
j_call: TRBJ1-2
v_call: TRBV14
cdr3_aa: ASSLDYGGDYGYT

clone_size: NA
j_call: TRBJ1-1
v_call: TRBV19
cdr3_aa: ASTMRRTVEAF

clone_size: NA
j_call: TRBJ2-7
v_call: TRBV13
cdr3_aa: ASSTHRVDEQY

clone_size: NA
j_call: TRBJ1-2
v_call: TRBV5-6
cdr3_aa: ASSYLGIRSGYT

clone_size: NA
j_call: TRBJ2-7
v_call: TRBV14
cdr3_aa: ASSQEHFGPAFEQY

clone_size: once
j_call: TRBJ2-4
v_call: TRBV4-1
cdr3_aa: ASSQAIEAGLAKNIQY

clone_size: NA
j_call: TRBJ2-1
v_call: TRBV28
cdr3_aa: ASSLMPTYNEQF

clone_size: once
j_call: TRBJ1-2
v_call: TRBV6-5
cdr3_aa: ASSYSPPYGYT

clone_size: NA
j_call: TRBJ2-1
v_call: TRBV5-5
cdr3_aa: ASSLVGSNEQF

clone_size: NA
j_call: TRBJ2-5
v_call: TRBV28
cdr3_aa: ASSPSPRGQETQY

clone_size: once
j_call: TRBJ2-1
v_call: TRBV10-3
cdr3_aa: AIGVTSASYNEQF

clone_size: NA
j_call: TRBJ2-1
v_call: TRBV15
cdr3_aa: ATSRAGVLYNEQF

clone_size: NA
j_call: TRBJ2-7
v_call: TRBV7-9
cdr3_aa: ASSLARSAGFHEQY

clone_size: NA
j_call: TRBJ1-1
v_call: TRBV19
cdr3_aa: ASSTRDRNTEAF

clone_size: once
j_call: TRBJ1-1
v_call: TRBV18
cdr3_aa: ASSRPQNTEAF

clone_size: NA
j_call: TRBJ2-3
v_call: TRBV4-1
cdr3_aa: ASSRGREGPDTQY

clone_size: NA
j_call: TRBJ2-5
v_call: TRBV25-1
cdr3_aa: ASSEDRDGETQY

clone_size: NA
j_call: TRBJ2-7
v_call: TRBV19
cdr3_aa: ASRPFGSSYEQY

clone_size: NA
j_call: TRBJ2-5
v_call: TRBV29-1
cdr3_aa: SVVLGLAGGPWETQY

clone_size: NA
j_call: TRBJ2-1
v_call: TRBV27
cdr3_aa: ASSQDYIGTEQF

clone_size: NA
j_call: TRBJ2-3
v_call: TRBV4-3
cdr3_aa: ASSQGPNTQY

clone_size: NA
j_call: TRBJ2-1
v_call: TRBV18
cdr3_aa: ASSRDGHNEQF

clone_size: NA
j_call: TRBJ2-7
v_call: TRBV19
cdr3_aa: ASSPRDLSYEQY

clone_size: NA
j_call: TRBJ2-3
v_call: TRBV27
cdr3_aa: ASSPSQGEVTDTQY

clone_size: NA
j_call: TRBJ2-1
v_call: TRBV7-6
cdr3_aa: ASSPKVSSGNYNEQF

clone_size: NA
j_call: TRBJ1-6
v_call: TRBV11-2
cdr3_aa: ASSLVRDPNSPLH